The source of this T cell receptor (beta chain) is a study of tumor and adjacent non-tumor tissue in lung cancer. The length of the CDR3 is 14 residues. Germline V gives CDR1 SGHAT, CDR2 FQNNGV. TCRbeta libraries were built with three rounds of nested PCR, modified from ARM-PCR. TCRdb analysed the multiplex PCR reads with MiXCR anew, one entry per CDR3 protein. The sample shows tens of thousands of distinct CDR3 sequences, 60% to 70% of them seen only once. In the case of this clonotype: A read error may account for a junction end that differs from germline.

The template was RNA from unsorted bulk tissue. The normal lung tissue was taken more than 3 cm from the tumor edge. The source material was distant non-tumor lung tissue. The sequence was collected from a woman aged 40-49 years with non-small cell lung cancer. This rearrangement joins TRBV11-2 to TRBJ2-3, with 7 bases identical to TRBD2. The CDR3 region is CASSSMTSTDMRYF. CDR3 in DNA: TGTGCAAGCAGCTCGATGACTAGCACAGATATGCGGTATTTT.